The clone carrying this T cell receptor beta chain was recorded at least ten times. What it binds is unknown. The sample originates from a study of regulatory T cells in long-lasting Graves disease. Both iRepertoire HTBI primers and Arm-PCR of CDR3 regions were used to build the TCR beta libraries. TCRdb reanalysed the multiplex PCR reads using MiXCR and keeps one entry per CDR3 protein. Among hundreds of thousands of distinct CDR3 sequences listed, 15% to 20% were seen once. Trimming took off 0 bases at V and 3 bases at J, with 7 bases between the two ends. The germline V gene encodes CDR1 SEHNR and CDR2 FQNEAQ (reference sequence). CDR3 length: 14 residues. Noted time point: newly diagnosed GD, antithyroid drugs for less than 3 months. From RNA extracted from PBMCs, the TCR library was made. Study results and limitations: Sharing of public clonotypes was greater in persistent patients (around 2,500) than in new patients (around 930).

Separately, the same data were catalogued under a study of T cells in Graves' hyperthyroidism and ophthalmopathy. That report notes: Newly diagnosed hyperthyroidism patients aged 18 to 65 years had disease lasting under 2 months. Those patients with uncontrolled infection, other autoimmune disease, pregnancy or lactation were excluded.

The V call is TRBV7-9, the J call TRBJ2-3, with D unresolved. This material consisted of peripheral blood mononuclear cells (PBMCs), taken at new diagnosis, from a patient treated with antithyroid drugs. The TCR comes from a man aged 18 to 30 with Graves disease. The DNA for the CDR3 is TGTGCCAGCAGCTTAGCGGACCGGACAGATACGCAGTATTTT. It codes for CASSLADRTDTQYF.